The source of this T cell receptor beta chain is a study of T cell responses to AZD1222 COVID-19 vaccine. This clone came up a few times. Its target is unknown. V was shortened by 4 bases and J by 3 bases, with 15 bases between the two germline ends. CDR1 is KGHDR, CDR2 SFDVKD, per germline. The CDR3 covers 16 residues. Profiling relied on immunoSEQ multiplex PCR, and the TCRdb table lists in-frame clones only, not all of them. This table holds tens of thousands of clones, approximately 88% found once. Study-wide results and limits: None of the repertoires were sampled until the peak T cell response had passed. CD4 TCRs covered the whole spike, strongest at regions 160-218 and 743-854. Just a handful of people given AZD1222 tested seropositive at baseline.

The V call is TRBV24-1, the J call TRBJ2-1; D unclear. This sequence originates from an adult in good health. Source: peripheral blood, taken on day 0 of AZD1222 vaccination. CDR3 region: CATSDPGSMVYNEQFF. The CDR3 nucleotides are TGTGCCACCAGTGACCCCGGATCTATGGTCTACAATGAGCAGTTCTTC.